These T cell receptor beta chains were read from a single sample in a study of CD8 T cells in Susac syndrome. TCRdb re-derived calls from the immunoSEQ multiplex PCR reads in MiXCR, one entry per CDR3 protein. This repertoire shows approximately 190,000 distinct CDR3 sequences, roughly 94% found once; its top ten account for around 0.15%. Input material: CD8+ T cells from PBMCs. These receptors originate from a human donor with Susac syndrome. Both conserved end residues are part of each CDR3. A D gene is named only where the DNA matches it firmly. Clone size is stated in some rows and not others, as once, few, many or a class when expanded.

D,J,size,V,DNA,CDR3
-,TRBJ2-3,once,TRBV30,TGTGCCTGGAGTGAAGGGGTCACGACAGATACGCAGTATTTT,CAWSEGVTTDTQYF
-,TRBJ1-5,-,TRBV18,TGTGCCAGCTCTGCAGAGGGTCAGCCCCAGCATTTT,CASSAEGQPQHF
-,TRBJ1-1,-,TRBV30,TGTGCCTGGAGCGCCTCGTCTCTGGGTGAAGCTTTCTTT,CAWSASSLGEAFF
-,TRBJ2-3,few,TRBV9,TGTGCCAGCAGCGCGCAGGGGAGCACAGATACGCAGTATTTT,CASSAQGSTDTQYF
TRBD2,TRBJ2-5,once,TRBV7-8,TGTGCCAGCAGCTTAGTTGACCCGCTGGGACTACAAGAGACCCAGTACTTC,CASSLVDPLGLQETQYF
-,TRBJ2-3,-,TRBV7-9,TGTGCCAGCAGCTTAGCCGAGACGGAACTCACAGATACGCAGTATTTT,CASSLAETELTDTQYF
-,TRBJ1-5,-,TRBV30,TGTGCCTGGAGCGTTACCTCAGGGGCTCAGCCCCAGCATTTT,CAWSVTSGAQPQHF
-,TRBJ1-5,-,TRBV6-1,TGTGCCAGCAGTCTGTACCCGGGGGCTGGCAATCAGCCCCAGCATTTT,CASSLYPGAGNQPQHF
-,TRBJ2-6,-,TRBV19,TGTGCCACCAGAGGTAGCTCTGGGGCCAACGTCCTGACTTTC,CATRGSSGANVLTF
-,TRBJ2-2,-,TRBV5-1,TGCGCCAGCAGCTTGGACAGGGCCGGGGAGCTGTTTTTT,CASSLDRAGELFF
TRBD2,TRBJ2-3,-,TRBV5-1,TGCGCCAGCAGCTCGAATTTAGCGGGGGGCGTCACAGATACGCAGTATTTT,CASSSNLAGGVTDTQYF
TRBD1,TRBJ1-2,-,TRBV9,TGTGCCAGCAGCGAGACCCGGGACAGGGGTAAGGGAGGCTACACCTTC,CASSETRDRGKGGYTF
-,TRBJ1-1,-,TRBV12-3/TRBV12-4,TGTGCCAGCAGTCCGACGGACGTCCCGGAAGCTTTCTTT,CASSPTDVPEAFF
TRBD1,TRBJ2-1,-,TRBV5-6,TGTGCCAGCAGCCCCAGGACAGGTTTCTACAATGAGCAGTTCTTC,CASSPRTGFYNEQFF
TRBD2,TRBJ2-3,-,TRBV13,TGTGCCAGCAGTCAATTACCGGGACTAGCGGGCACAGATACGCAGTATTTT,CASSQLPGLAGTDTQYF
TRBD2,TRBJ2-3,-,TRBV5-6,TGTGCCAGCAGCTTGGAACTAGCGGGGGGCACAGATACGCAGTATTTT,CASSLELAGGTDTQYF
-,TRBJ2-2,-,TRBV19,TGTGCCAGTAACACAGGGACGGCCGGGGAGCTGTTTTTT,CASNTGTAGELFF
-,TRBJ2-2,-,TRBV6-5,TGTGCCAGCAGTTATGTCACCGGGGAGCTGTTTTTT,CASSYVTGELFF
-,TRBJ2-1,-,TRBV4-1,TGCGCCAGCAGTCGGGGGAGGGGGACGGAGAACAATGAGCAGTTCTTC,CASSRGRGTENNEQFF
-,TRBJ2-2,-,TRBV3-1,TGTGCCAGCAGCCTACCTCACGCCGCCGGGGAGCTGTTTTTT,CASSLPHAAGELFF
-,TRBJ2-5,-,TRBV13,TGTGCCAGCAGACCCAGTCGAGGGAGACTCCAAGAGACCCAGTACTTC,CASRPSRGRLQETQYF
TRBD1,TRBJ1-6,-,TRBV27,TGTGCCAGCAGTTTTTGGGGACAGGGTAATTCACCCCTCCACTTT,CASSFWGQGNSPLHF
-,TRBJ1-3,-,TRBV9,TGTGCCAGCAGCGAGAGCAACTCTGGAAACACCATATATTTT,CASSESNSGNTIYF
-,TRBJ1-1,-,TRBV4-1,TGCGCCAGCAGCCATACAGGGATCACTGAAGCTTTCTTT,CASSHTGITEAFF
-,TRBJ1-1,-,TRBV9,TGTGCCACATCGGCGTTAAAAGAAGACCCGAACACTGAAGCTTTCTTT,CATSALKEDPNTEAFF
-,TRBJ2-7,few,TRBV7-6,TGTGCCAGCAGCCCCGGGCCCTACGAGCAGTACTTC,CASSPGPYEQYF
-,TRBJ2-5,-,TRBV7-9,TGTGCCAGCAGCCTACCCGTTGGCTCCCAAGAGACCCAGTACTTC,CASSLPVGSQETQYF
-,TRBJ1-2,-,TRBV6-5,TGTGCCAGCAGTTACTCGACGGGGGATGGCTACACCTTC,CASSYSTGDGYTF
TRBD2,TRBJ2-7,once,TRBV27,TGTGCCAGCAGTCCTGAAAGCGGGGTCTACGAGCAGTACTTC,CASSPESGVYEQYF